The 31 T cell receptor beta chains reported below all come from one sample, sequenced in a study of regulatory T cells in long-lasting Graves disease. Time point reported: newly diagnosed GD, antithyroid drugs for less than 3 months. RNA extracted from PBMCs served as the sequencing template. With iRepertoire HTBI primers and Arm-PCR of CDR3 regions, TCR beta libraries were built. TCRdb fed the multiplex PCR reads into MiXCR, producing one record per CDR3 protein. The sample consists of under 300,000 distinct CDR3 sequences, around 18% of them appearing once. Sequencing was performed on peripheral blood mononuclear cells (PBMCs), taken at new diagnosis, from a patient treated with antithyroid drugs. These receptor sequences come from a female donor with Graves disease.

This clonotype was seen many times. The V call is TRBV20-1, the J call TRBJ2-1; 11 bases match TRBD2. This CDR3 has 13 residues. Germline V gene lookup returns CDR1 DFQATT and CDR2 SNEGSKA (reference sequence). Trimming cost V 6 bases and J 4 bases; bases outside gene matches: 2. The DNA of the CDR3 is TGCAGTGCCCTAGCGGGAGGTTACAATGAGCAGTTCTTC. It codes for CSALAGGYNEQFF.

The table lists this clonotype with many counts. V is TRBV12-3 or TRBV12-4 and J is TRBJ2-5; no clear D. V was shortened by 4 bases and J by 4 bases, with 10 bases between the two germline ends. CDR3 length: 13 residues. CDR3 in DNA: TGTGCCAGCAGTTCCTCTGAGATAGAGACCCAGTACTTC. Protein sequence: CASSSSEIETQYF.

This clonotype came up a few times. A read error is possible here, since a much larger clone lies one base away. Because it lacks the conserved phenylalanine or tryptophan at the end, this CDR3 is likely a read error. This chain uses TRBV6-1 with TRBJ2-7; no clear D gene. CDR1 and CDR2 (germline): MNHNS, SASEGT. Trimming pared 0 bases from V and 1 base from J, leaving 1 base between. The CDR3 spans 12 residues. In DNA form, the CDR3 reads TGTGCCAGCAGTGAAGCATCCTACGAGCAGTACCTC. Protein: CASSEASYEQYL.

The chain joins TRBV28 to TRBJ1-5, with 10 bases identical to TRBD1. The CDR3 is 17 residues long. The germline CDR1 and CDR2 sequences are MDHEN and SYDVKM. The junction had 9 bases not matched to a gene; V was cut back by 5 bases and J by 2 bases. This CDR3 reads CASSPAGQGYGNQPQHF. CDR3 DNA sequence: TGTGCCAGCAGTCCCGCGGGACAGGGGTACGGCAATCAGCCCCAGCATTTT.

The chain couples TRBV6-5 to TRBJ1-5; D gene ambiguous. The CDR3 is 13 amino acids. The germline V and J ends were trimmed by 2 bases and 5 bases, with 7 bases remaining between them. Looked up from germline, CDR1 is MNHEY and CDR2 is SVGAGI. CDR3 residues: CASSYGAYQPQHF. The CDR3 DNA is TGTGCCAGCAGTTACGGAGCTTATCAGCCCCAGCATTTT.

This clonotype was observed many times. The chain uses TRBV7-3 and TRBJ2-1; D not resolved. Germline values: CDR1 SGHTA, CDR2 FQGTGA. The CDR3 has 18 amino acids. V was shortened by 2 bases and J by 0 bases, with 17 bases between the two germline ends. As DNA, the CDR3 is TGTGCCAGCAGCTTAGTTCCCGGCGGCCACTCCTCCTACAATGAGCAGTTCTTC. Residues: CASSLVPGGHSSYNEQFF.

In this sample, this clonotype turned up many times. The gene calls are TRBV29-1 and TRBJ2-3; tentative D call: TRBD2 (7 bases). V lost 1 base to trimming and J lost 5 bases, with 16 bases between them. Germline V gene sequence: CDR1 SQVTM, CDR2 ANQGSEA. The CDR3 covers 15 residues. The DNA of the CDR3 is TGCAGCGTTGAAGCAAGGGGGACTACTCGAGATACGCAGTATTTT. It yields the protein CSVEARGTTRDTQYF.

This clonotype was observed at least ten times. This chain uses TRBV18 with TRBJ2-3; D is possibly TRBD1 (6 bases). V lost 2 bases and J 2 bases, leaving 8 bases between the germline ends. CDR3 length: 14 amino acids. Germline loops: CDR1 KGHSH, CDR2 LQKENI. The CDR3 loop reads CASSPRDITDTQYF. As DNA, the CDR3 is TGTGCCAGCTCACCAAGGGACATCACAGATACGCAGTATTTT.

This clonotype showed up many times. The J gene is TRBJ2-2, the V gene TRBV3-1; D may be TRBD2 (6 bases). Between the trimmed V and J ends, which lost 1 base and 5 bases, there was a span of 14 bases. Germline lookup yields CDR1 LGHDT and CDR2 YNNKEL (reference sequence). The CDR3 extends over 16 amino acids. CDR3 DNA sequence: TGTGCCAGCAGCCAAGTGTCTGTCGGGAGTACCGGGGAGCTGTTTTTT. Amino acid sequence: CASSQVSVGSTGELFF.

V and J are TRBV5-1 and TRBJ2-7; D perhaps matches TRBD2 (6 bases). Germline V gene data show CDR1 as SGHRS and CDR2 as YFSETQ. The V end was cut by 0 bases, the J end by 7 bases, with 11 bases between. This CDR3 is built from 13 residues. CDR3 in amino acids: CASSLVRGNEQYF. CDR3 sequence (DNA): TGCGCCAGCAGCTTGGTACGGGGGAATGAGCAGTACTTC.

In its sample, this clonotype was seen many times. The chain is built from TRBV2 and TRBJ2-7, with 11 positions matching TRBD2. V lost 6 bases and J lost 3; bases outside the gene matches: 4. The CDR3 has 14 amino acids. Germline V gene lookup returns CDR1 SNHLY and CDR2 FYNNEI. Here the CDR3 DNA reads TGTGCCAGCAGGGAGGGGACTAGCGGCTACGAGCAGTACTTC. Its protein product is CASREGTSGYEQYF.

In this sample, this clonotype turned up many times. The genes are TRBV5-8 and TRBJ2-1; the match to TRBD2 covers 7 bases. CDR1 SGHTS and CDR2 YDEGEE come from the germline V gene. This CDR3 is built from 15 residues. V lost 2 bases, J lost 2 bases, and 4 bases stayed unmatched. CDR3 coding DNA: TGTGCCAGCAGCTTAGCGGGGAGAGCCTACAATGAGCAGTTCTTC. This sequence encodes CASSLAGRAYNEQFF.

The chain couples TRBV4-2 to TRBJ1-4; D remains unclear. V dropped 0 bases and J dropped 4 bases, with 9 bases sitting between them. This CDR3 has 15 amino acids. Germline V lookup: CDR1 LGHNA, CDR2 YNFKEQ. CDR3 residues: CASSQDPGVNEKLFF. The CDR3 DNA sequence: TGTGCCAGCAGCCAAGACCCGGGTGTTAATGAAAAACTGTTTTTT.

On this clonotype itself: Possible read error: a much larger clone is one base away. As the CDR3 is not closed by the conserved phenylalanine or tryptophan, this likely results from a read error. The rearrangement links TRBV11-2 to TRBJ1-2; tentatively, D is TRBD1 (5 bases). Germline CDR1 is SGHAT and CDR2 is FQNNGV. The CDR3 totals 20 residues. With 1 base removed from V and 1 base from J, the gap between germline ends came to 25 bases. CDR3 in amino acids: CASSLAGRRSRYSFNYGYTL. In nucleotides, the CDR3 is TGTGCCAGCAGCTTAGCGGGACGGCGGTCCCGATATTCCTTTAACTATGGCTACACCCTC.

A few counts support this clonotype. The V and J genes are TRBV10-1 and TRBJ2-1, with a tentative D call TRBD2 (5 bases). The germline gives CDR1 WNHNN, CDR2 SYGVQD (reference sequence). The V end was cut by 4 bases, the J end by 7 bases, with 14 bases between. This CDR3 region has 14 residues. CDR3 sequence (DNA): TGCGCCAGCAGTGTTTTCGGGAAGGGAAATGAGCAGTTCTTC. Its protein product is CASSVFGKGNEQFF.

This clonotype was counted at least ten times. This rearrangement joins TRBV7-9 to TRBJ2-1; 9 positions agree with TRBD2. The CDR3 contains 17 residues. Germline V gene data show CDR1 as SEHNR and CDR2 as FQNEAQ (reference sequence). The V segment lost 0 bases and the J segment 7 bases; nucleotides outside the gene matches: 10. The CDR3 region has the DNA TGTGCCAGCAGCTTAGCGGTGGGACTAGCCTCCGGGAATGAGCAGTTCTTC. It codes for CASSLAVGLASGNEQFF.

This clonotype appeared many times. The genes are TRBV11-2 and TRBJ2-3, with TRBD1 identical over 8 bases. V was pared by 0 bases and J by 6 bases, with 11 bases of the junction left unmatched. From germline, CDR1 is SGHAT and CDR2 FQNNGV. CDR3 length: 17 amino acids. CDR3 sequence: CASSLDLGQGVGDTQYF. In nucleotides, the CDR3 is TGTGCCAGCAGCTTAGATCTAGGACAGGGAGTTGGGGATACGCAGTATTTT.

This clonotype was counted ten times or more. The chain has TRBV3-1 and TRBJ1-1; D unresolved. The CDR3 runs 15 residues. Germline loops: CDR1 LGHDT, CDR2 YNNKEL (reference sequence). V lost 0 bases to trimming and J lost 0 bases, with 8 bases between them. The CDR3 protein is CASSQDQVLNTEAFF. The CDR3 DNA reads TGTGCCAGCAGCCAAGATCAGGTCTTGAACACTGAAGCTTTCTTT. Drawing the rest from reference TRBV3-1 and TRBJ1-1, the complete variable domain is DTAVSQTPKYLVTQMGNDKSIKCEQNLGHDTMYWYKQDSKKFLKIMFSYNNKELIINETVPNRFSPKSPDKAHLNLHINSLELGDSAVYFCASSQDQVLNTEAFFGQGTRLTVV.

This clonotype appeared a few times. A much larger clone is a single base away; this may be a read error. The J gene is TRBJ2-2, the V gene TRBV10-3; D not resolved. Germline CDR1 ENHRY, CDR2 SYGVKD. The CDR3 runs to 15 residues. With 4 bases removed from V and 3 bases from J, the gap between germline ends came to 12 bases. This CDR3 reads CAISVSGSDTGELFF. The CDR3 nucleotides read TGTGCCATCAGTGTATCTGGATCAGACACCGGGGAGCTGTTTTTT.

The chain joins TRBV4-1 to TRBJ2-1; unclear D gene. The CDR3 totals 13 residues. The V gene's germline CDR1 is MGHRA and CDR2 YSYEKL. V was shortened by 5 bases and J by 5 bases, with 10 bases between the two germline ends. The CDR3 region has the DNA TGCGCCAGCAGCAAATACTTCGACAATGAGCAGTTCTTC. It translates to CASSKYFDNEQFF.

This clonotype occurred many times. This CDR3 is CASSEGARRNQPQHF. CDR3 in DNA: TGCGCCAGCAGCGAGGGGGCCAGGCGCAATCAGCCCCAGCATTTT. The rearrangement joins TRBV10-2 to TRBJ1-5; 7 nucleotides align to TRBD1. Germline V lookup: CDR1 WSHSY, CDR2 SAAADI. The CDR3 has 15 residues. Losses at the gene ends were 6 bases for V and 2 bases for J; bases not matched to a gene: 7.

The genes are TRBV12-3 or TRBV12-4 and TRBJ2-3, with 7 bases identical to TRBD2. The CDR3 covers 13 residues. V lost 7 bases to trimming and J lost 4 bases; unmatched junction nucleotides: 5. The CDR3 is CASNPGGADTQYF. The CDR3 nucleotides read TGTGCCAGCAACCCTGGGGGGGCAGATACGCAGTATTTT.

V gene TRBV20-1 combines with J gene TRBJ1-6; D not certain. V shed 1 base and J shed 8 bases, with 9 bases lying between them. Germline CDR1 reads DFQATT; CDR2 reads SNEGSKA (reference sequence). The CDR3 totals 13 residues. The CDR3, as DNA: TGCAGTGCTAGAGTATCCGGCGATTCACCCCTCCACTTT. As protein: CSARVSGDSPLHF.

This clonotype has a handful of counts. This chain joins TRBV5-5 and TRBJ1-2; maybe TRBD1 (5 bases). CDR1 is SGHKS and CDR2 is YYEKEE in the germline V gene (reference sequence). The CDR3 is made up of 15 amino acids. The ends were cut back, 5 bases at V and 4 bases at J, with 18 bases in the middle. CDR3 coding DNA: TGTGCCAGCAGGATGGGGCCAGGGTTAAGCTATGGCTACACCTTC. Encoded protein: CASRMGPGLSYGYTF.

This clonotype was detected ten times or more. The rearrangement uses TRBV7-8 and TRBJ2-1; no clear D gene. Germline V gene sequence: CDR1 SGHVS, CDR2 FQNEAQ. V was shortened by 0 bases and J by 8 bases, with 8 bases between the two germline ends. The length of the CDR3 is 13 residues. This chain's CDR3 is CASSLALEYEQFF. CDR3 DNA: TGTGCCAGCAGCTTAGCGTTGGAATATGAGCAGTTCTTC.

This clonotype was counted many times. CDR3: CASSSSGSADTQYF. The CDR3 nucleotides read TGTGCCAGCAGTTCTAGCGGGAGCGCAGATACGCAGTATTTT. The chain combines TRBV7-3 with TRBJ2-3; 10 bases match TRBD2. This CDR3 is 14 amino acids long. Trimming took 6 bases from V and 4 from J; bases not matched to a gene: 4. Germline-derived CDR1 and CDR2 are SGHTA and FQGTGA. The variable domain in full, with the rest retrieved from reference TRBV7-3 and TRBJ2-3, is GAGVSQTPSNKVTEKGKYVELRCDPISGHTALYWYRQSLGQGPEFLIYFQGTGAADDSGLPNDRFFAVRPEGSVSTLKIQRTERGDSAVYLCASSSSGSADTQYFGPGTRLTVL.

Remarks on this clonotype: A much larger clone differs by one base, so this may be a read error. The chain links TRBV6-5 to TRBJ1-3; perhaps TRBD1 as D (5 bases). Looked up from germline, CDR1 is MNHEY and CDR2 is SVGAGI. The CDR3 spans 14 residues. Trimming left V 4 bases short and J 7 bases short, with 14 bases between. The CDR3 bases are TGTGCCAGCAGTTCGGAGCAGGGTGCTAACACCATATATTTT. It codes for CASSSEQGANTIYF.

CDR3 sequence: CSARVGLQGDNEQFF. The CDR3 DNA follows: TGCAGTGCTAGAGTGGGACTGCAGGGGGACAATGAGCAGTTCTTC. The J gene is TRBJ2-1, the V gene TRBV20-1; maybe TRBD1 (7 bases). Between the trimmed V and J ends, which lost 1 base and 5 bases, there was a span of 15 bases. The CDR3 is 15 amino acids. Germline V gene sequence: CDR1 DFQATT, CDR2 SNEGSKA (reference sequence).

V gene TRBV20-1 combines with J gene TRBJ2-3; TRBD1 matches 11 bases. This CDR3 region has 14 residues. Unmatched junction bases numbered 6, after V lost 5 bases and J lost 5 bases. Germline V gene lookup returns CDR1 DFQATT and CDR2 SNEGSKA (reference sequence). CDR3 nucleotide sequence: TGCAGTGCTGGGCGGACAGGGGGCATAGATACGCAGTATTTT. Protein sequence: CSAGRTGGIDTQYF.

This clonotype was seen at least ten times. The genes are TRBV27 and TRBJ1-1; D is uncertain. Looked up from germline, CDR1 is MNHEY and CDR2 is SMNVEV (reference sequence). The V end lost 4 bases, the J end lost 1 base, and 13 bases lay between the germline ends. There are 15 residues in the CDR3. The CDR3 here is CASSSGDGSNTEAFF. The CDR3 DNA is TGTGCCAGCAGTTCGGGCGACGGTTCGAACACTGAAGCTTTCTTT.

The table lists this clonotype with many counts. This chain connects TRBV19 to TRBJ1-1; a weak D match, TRBD1 (5 bases). V gave up 7 bases and J gave up 0 bases, with 12 bases separating them. In germline, CDR1 is LNHDA, CDR2 SQIVND (reference sequence). This CDR3 spans 14 amino acids. The CDR3 DNA reads as TGTGCCAGTACCACCAGGGAAATGAACACTGAAGCTTTCTTT. Protein sequence: CASTTREMNTEAFF.